This TCR beta chain was sequenced during a study of blood T cell repertoires in COVID-19. Across the whole study: Material from acute and convalescent COVID-19 was sourced from the United States, Italy and Spain. T cells, B-cell-depleted T cells, or PBMCs supplied cDNA or gDNA.

Per germline, CDR1 MNHNY and CDR2 SVGAGI (reference sequence). The CDR3 runs 15 residues. V lost 6 bases and J lost 9, with 18 bases in between. Per the authors' pipeline: Quantification of nucleated cells was approximated via reference gene primer amplification. Sequencing was performed with immunoSEQ multiplex PCR; in TCRdb, only in-frame clones are kept and a portion is missing. Clonal size and the V and J genes are those of that table, whereas D and trimming came from the DNA. The table includes about 240,000 clones, around 90% detected once. The origin of this receptor is a woman aged 65 to 85 with active or convalescent COVID-19. This rearrangement joins TRBV6-6 to TRBJ1-6, with a possible D match to TRBD1 (5 bases). Material for sequencing was peripheral blood. This CDR3 is CASSDTQGRGSPLHF. Here the CDR3 DNA reads TGTGCCAGCAGCGATACCCAGGGAAGGGGTTCACCCCTCCACTTT.